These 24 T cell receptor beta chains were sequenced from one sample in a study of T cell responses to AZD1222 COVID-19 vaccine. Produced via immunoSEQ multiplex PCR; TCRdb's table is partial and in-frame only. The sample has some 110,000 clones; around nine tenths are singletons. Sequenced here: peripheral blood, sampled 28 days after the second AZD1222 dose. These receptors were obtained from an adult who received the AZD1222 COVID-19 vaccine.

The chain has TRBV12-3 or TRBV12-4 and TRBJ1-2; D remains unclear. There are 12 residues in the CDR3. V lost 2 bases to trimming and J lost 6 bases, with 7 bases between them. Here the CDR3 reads CASSLRGDGYTF. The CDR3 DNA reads TGTGCCAGCAGTTTAAGAGGAGATGGCTACACCTTC.

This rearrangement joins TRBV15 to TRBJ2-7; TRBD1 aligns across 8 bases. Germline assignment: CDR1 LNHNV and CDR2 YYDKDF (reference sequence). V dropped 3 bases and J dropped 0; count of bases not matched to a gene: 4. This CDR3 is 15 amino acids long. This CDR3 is CATSSRDRSSYEQYF. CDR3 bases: TGTGCCACCAGCAGCCGGGACAGGAGCTCCTACGAGCAGTACTTC.

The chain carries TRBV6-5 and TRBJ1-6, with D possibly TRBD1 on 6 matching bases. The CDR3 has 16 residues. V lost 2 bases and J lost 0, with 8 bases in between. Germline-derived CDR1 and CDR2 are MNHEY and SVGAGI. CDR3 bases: TGTGCCAGCAGTTACACAGGGAACTCCTATAATTCACCCCTCCACTTT. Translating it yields CASSYTGNSYNSPLHF.

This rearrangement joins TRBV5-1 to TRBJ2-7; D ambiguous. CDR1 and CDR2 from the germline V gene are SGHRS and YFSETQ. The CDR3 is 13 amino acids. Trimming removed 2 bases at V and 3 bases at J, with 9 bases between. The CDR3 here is CASSFIPDYEQYF. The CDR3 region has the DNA TGCGCCAGCAGCTTTATTCCAGACTACGAGCAGTACTTC.

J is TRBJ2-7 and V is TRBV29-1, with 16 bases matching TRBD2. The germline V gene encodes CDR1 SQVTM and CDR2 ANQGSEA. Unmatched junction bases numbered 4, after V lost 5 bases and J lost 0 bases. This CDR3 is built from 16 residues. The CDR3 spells CSVRGLAGGSSYEQYF. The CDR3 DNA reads TGCAGCGTTAGGGGACTAGCGGGAGGGAGCTCCTACGAGCAGTACTTC.

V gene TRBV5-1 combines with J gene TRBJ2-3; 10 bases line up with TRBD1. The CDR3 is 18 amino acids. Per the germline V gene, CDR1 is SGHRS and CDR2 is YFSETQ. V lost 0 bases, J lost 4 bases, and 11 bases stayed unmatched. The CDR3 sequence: CASSLDGSGQGDADTQYF. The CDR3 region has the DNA TGCGCCAGCAGCTTGGACGGGTCTGGACAGGGGGACGCAGATACGCAGTATTTT. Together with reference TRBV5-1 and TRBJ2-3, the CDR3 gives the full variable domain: KAGVTQTPRYLIKTRGQQVTLSCSPISGHRSVSWYQQTPGQGLQFLFEYFSETQRNKGNFPGRFSGRQFSNSRSEMNVSTLELGDSALYLCASSLDGSGQGDADTQYFGPGTRLTVL.

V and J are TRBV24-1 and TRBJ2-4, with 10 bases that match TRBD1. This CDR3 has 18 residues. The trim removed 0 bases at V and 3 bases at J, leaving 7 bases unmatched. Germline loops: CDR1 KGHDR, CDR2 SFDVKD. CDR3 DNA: TGTGCCACCAGTGATTTGGTGGGGACAGGGGTAGTCAAAAACATTCAGTACTTC. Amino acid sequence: CATSDLVGTGVVKNIQYF.

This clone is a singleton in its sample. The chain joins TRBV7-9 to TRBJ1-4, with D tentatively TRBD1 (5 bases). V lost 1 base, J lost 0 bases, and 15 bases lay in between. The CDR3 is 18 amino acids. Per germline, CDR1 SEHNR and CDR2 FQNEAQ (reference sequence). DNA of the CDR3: TGTGCCAGCAGCTTAGTCGCAGGGAAACTCGCAACTAATGAAAAACTGTTTTTT. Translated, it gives CASSLVAGKLATNEKLFF.

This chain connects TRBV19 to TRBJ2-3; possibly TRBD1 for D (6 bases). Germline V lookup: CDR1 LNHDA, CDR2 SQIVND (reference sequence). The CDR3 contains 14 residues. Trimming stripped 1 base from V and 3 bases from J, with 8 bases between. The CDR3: CASSIGTGTDTQYF. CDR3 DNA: TGTGCCAGTAGTATAGGAACAGGGACAGATACGCAGTATTTT.

The CDR3: CASSYNLLAGTYEQYF. CDR3 nucleotides: TGTGCCAGCAGTTATAACCTATTAGCGGGGACCTACGAGCAGTACTTC. This chain joins TRBV28 and TRBJ2-7; 8 nucleotides align to TRBD2. The CDR3 runs to 16 residues. Losses at the gene ends were 4 bases for V and 2 bases for J; bases not matched to a gene: 10. From germline, CDR1 is MDHEN and CDR2 SYDVKM.

This CDR3 reads CASSTGLTSNQPQHF. CDR3 in DNA: TGTGCCAGCAGCACGGGACTGACTAGCAATCAGCCCCAGCATTTT. V usage is TRBV7-2 and J usage is TRBJ1-5, with D perhaps TRBD1 (5 bases). The length of the CDR3 is 15 residues. V was cut by 5 bases and J by 0 bases, with 11 bases left in between. Germline loops: CDR1 SGHTA, CDR2 FQGNSA.

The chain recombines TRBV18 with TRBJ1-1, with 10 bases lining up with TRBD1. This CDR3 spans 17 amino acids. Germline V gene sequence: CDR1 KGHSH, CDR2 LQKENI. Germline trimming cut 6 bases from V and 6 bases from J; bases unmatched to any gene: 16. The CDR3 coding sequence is TGTGCCAGCTCGCCAATCGCCGGACAGGGGGGTAGGTCTGAAGCTTTCTTT. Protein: CASSPIAGQGGRSEAFF.

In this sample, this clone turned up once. The CDR3 spells CASSSVGQGSGNTIYF. The CDR3 region has the DNA TGTGCCAGCAGCTCAGTGGGACAGGGGTCTGGAAACACCATATATTTT. The chain employs TRBV7-6 and TRBJ1-3, with 10 bases lining up with TRBD1. This CDR3 is 16 amino acids long. Germline CDR1 and CDR2: SGHVS and FNYEAQ. V trimming: 4 bases; J trimming: 1 base; junction bases outside the gene matches: 4.

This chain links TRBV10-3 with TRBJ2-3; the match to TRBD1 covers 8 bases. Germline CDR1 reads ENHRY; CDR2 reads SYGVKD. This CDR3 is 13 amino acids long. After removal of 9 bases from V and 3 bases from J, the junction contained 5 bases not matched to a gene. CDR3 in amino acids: CAMRTGITDTQYF. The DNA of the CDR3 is TGTGCCATGAGGACAGGGATAACAGATACGCAGTATTTT.

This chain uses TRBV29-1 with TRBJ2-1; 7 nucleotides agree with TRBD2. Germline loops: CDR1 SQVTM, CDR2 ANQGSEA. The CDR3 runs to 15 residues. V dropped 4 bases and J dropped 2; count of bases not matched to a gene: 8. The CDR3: CSVVLAGRAYNEQFF. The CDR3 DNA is TGCAGCGTTGTCCTGGCGGGGAGGGCCTACAATGAGCAGTTCTTC.

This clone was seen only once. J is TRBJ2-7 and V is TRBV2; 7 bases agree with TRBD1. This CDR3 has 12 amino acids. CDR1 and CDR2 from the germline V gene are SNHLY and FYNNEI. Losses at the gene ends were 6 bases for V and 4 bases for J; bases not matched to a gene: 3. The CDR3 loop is CASRDRTYEQYF. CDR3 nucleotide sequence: TGTGCCAGCAGGGACAGGACTTACGAGCAGTACTTC. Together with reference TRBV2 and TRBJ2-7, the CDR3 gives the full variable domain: EPEVTQTPSHQVTQMGQEVILRCVPISNHLYFYWYRQILGQKVEFLVSFYNNEISEKSEIFDDQFSVERPDGSNFTLKIRSTKLEDSAMYFCASRDRTYEQYFGPGTRLTVT.

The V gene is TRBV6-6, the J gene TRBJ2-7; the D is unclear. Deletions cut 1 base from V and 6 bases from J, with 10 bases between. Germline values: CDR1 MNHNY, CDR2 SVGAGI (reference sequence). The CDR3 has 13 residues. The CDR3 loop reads CASSYFASAEQYF. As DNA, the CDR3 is TGTGCCAGCAGTTACTTTGCGTCTGCCGAGCAGTACTTC.

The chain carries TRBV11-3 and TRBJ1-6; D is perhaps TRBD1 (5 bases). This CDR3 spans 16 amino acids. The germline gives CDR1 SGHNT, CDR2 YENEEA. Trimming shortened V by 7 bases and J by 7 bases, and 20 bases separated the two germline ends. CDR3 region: CASTPGTDVGNSPLHF. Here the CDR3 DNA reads TGTGCCAGCACGCCCGGGACGGACGTGGGGAATTCACCCCTCCACTTT.

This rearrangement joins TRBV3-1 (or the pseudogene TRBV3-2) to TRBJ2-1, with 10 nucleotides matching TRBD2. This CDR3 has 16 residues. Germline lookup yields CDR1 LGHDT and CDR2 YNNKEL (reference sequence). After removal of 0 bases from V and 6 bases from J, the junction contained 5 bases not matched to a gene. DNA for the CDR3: TGTGCCAGCAGCCAAGATCCTAGCGGGGGAGTCAATGAGCAGTTCTTC. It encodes CASSQDPSGGVNEQFF.

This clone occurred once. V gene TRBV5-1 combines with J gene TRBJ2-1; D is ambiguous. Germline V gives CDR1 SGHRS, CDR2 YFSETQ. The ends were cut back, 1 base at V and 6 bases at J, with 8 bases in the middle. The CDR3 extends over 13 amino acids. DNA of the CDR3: TGCGCCAGCAGCTTGCTGGAAGTCAATGAGCAGTTCTTC. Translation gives CASSLLEVNEQFF.

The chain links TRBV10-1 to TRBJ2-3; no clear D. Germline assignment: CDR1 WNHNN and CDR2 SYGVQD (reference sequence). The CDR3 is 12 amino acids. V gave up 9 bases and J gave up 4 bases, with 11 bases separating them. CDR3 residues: CARVRKADTQYF. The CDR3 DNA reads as TGCGCCAGGGTGAGGAAGGCAGATACGCAGTATTTT.

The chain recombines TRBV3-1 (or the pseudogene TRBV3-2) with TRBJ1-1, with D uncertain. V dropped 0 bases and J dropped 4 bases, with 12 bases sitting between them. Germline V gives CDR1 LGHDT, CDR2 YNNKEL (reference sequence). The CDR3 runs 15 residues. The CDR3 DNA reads TGTGCCAGCAGCCAAGATCGTCGGGTAAGCACTGAAGCTTTCTTT. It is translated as CASSQDRRVSTEAFF.

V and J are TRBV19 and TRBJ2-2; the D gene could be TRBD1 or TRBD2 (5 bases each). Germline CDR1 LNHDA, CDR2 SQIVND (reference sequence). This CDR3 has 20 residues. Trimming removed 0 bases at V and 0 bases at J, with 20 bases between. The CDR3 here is CASSIDPRLLATANTGELFF. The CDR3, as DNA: TGTGCCAGTAGTATAGACCCTCGGCTTTTAGCGACAGCGAACACCGGGGAGCTGTTTTTT.

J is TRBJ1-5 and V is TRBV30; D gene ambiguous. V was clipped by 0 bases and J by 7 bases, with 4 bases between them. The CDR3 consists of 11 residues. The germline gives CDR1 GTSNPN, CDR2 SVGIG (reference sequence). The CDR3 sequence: CAWSVGQPQHF. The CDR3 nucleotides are TGTGCCTGGAGTGTAGGCCAGCCCCAGCATTTT.